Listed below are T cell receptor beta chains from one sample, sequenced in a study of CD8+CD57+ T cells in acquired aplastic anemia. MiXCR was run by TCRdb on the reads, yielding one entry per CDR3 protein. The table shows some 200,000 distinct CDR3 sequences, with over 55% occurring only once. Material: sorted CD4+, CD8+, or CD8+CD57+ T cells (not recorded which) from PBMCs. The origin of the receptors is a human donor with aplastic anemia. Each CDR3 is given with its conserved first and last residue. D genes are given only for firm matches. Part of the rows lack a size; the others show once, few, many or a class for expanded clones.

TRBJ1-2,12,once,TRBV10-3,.,CAINEADYGYTF,TGTGCCATCAATGAGGCGGACTATGGCTACACCTTC
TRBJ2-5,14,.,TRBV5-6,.,CASSLGAGWETQYF,TGTGCCAGTAGCTTGGGGGCAGGGTGGGAGACCCAGTACTTC
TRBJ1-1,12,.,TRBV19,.,CASWASLTEAFF,TGTGCCAGCTGGGCATCACTCACTGAAGCTTTCTTT
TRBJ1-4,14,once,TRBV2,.,CASSEVGLGEKLFF,TGTGCCAGCAGTGAAGTGGGCCTCGGGGAAAAACTGTTTTTT
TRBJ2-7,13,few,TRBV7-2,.,CASSLGQTGEQYF,TGTGCCAGCAGTTTAGGACAAACGGGGGAGCAGTACTTC
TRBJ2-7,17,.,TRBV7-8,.,CASSLIGSLDGRYEQYF,TGTGCCAGCAGCTTAATCGGCTCATTAGACGGGCGGTACGAGCAGTACTTC
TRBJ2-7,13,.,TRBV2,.,CASSSKPGAEQYF,TGTGCCAGCAGCAGTAAGCCAGGGGCCGAGCAGTACTTC
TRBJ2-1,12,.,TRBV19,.,CASSPGVGEQFF,TGTGCCAGTAGTCCAGGGGTCGGCGAGCAGTTCTTC
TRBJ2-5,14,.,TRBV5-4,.,CASSKVQSQETQYF,TGTGCCAGCAGCAAAGTACAGTCTCAAGAGACCCAGTACTTC
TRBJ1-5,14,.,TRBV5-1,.,CASSLGGVDQPQHF,TGCGCCAGCAGCTTAGGTGGTGTCGATCAGCCCCAACATTTT
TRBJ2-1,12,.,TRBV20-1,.,CSARWGYNEQFF,TGCAGTGCTAGATGGGGATACAATGAGCAGTTCTTC